The source of this T cell receptor (beta chain) is a study of Graves' ophthalmopathy and Graves' hyperthyroidism. The diagnosis was founded upon clinical symptoms, serum thyroxine, TRAb, thyroid ultrasound and orbital computed tomography. The germline V and J ends were trimmed by 1 base and 0 bases, with 14 bases remaining between them. The CDR3 extends over 16 amino acids. CDR1 is SGHDT, CDR2 YYEEEE, per germline. Study results and caveats: Both a roughly 64% sensitivity and an approximately 79% specificity characterized the model's predictions of ophthalmopathy progression.

Amplified TCR beta CDR3 regions were obtained using RNA transcripts as template. HTBI primers served in a first-round RT-PCR, which a second-round multiplex PCR followed. MiXCR was run by TCRdb on the multiplex PCR reads, yielding one entry per CDR3 protein. The sample holds hundreds of thousands of distinct CDR3 sequences; about a fifth are singletons and the top ten take around 7%. To note about this clonotype: Its cognate antigen is unknown.

The source is a woman between 18 and 30 years old with stable Graves' hyperthyroidism. Some clones in this sample may be carry-over from other donors' samples. Sequences were obtained from peripheral blood. The V call is TRBV5-6, the J call TRBJ2-7; D might be TRBD2 (6 bases). The CDR3 region is CASSLWRETSSYEQYF. CDR3 coding DNA: TGTGCCAGCAGCTTGTGGCGGGAAACGAGCTCCTACGAGCAGTACTTC.